Reported below is one T cell receptor (beta chain). This sample was included in a study of blood T cells in healthy people across ages. Combining a sample-barcoded 5' primer with a J-beta primer mix, a second PCR ran for roughly 6 to 11 cycles. TCRdb reprocessed the 5' RACE reads with MiXCR, giving one entry per CDR3 protein. Of about a million distinct CDR3 sequences in the sample, roughly half were seen once. After removal of 6 bases from V and 3 bases from J, the junction contained 7 bases not matched to a gene. The CDR3 runs to 15 residues. Germline V CDR1 and CDR2: SGHTA, FQGNSA. The rearrangement uses TRBV7-2 and TRBJ2-7; 11 bases agree with TRBD2. Sequenced: blood. The TCR originated in a woman aged 55-69 years in good health. The CDR3, as DNA: TGTGCCAGCAGACTAGCGGGAGACGGCGGCTACGAGCAGTACTTC. Its translation: CASRLAGDGGYEQYF.